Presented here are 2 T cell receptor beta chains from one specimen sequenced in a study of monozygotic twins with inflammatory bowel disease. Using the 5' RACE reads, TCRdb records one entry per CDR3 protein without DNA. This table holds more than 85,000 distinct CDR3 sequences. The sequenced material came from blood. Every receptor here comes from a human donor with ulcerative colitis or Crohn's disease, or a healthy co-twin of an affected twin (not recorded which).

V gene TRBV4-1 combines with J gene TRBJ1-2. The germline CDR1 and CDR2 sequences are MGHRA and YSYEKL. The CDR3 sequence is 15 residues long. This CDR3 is CASTRRIIANYGYTF.

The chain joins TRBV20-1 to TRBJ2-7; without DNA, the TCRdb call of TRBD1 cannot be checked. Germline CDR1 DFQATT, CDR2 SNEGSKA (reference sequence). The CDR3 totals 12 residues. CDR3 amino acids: CSARVRDYEQYF.